This is a list of T cell receptor beta chains from one sample in a study of shared clonotypes between healthy human individuals. Measured with immunoSEQ multiplex PCR; TCRdb has only the in-frame clones, and not every one. The sample holds roughly 700,000 clones, around 72% seen once. Sequenced: memory CD4+ T cells sorted from blood. All receptors derive from a woman aged 30 to 39 in good health. The CDR3 runs from the conserved cysteine through the conserved F or W. Each record gives: J gene, D gene, clone size, V gene, CDR3 protein, CDR3 DNA. The D gene is left open where the match is weak. The listing skips clone size in some rows; elsewhere it reads once, few, many or a size class.

J gene: TRBJ2-7
D gene: TRBD1
clone size: .
V gene: TRBV18
CDR3 protein: CASSPGQGISEQYF
CDR3 DNA: TGTGCCAGCTCACCGGGACAGGGGATAAGCGAGCAGTACTTC

J gene: TRBJ2-7
D gene: .
clone size: .
V gene: TRBV6-6
CDR3 protein: CASSLAEGYEQYF
CDR3 DNA: TGTGCCAGCAGTTTGGCGGAAGGCTACGAGCAGTACTTC

J gene: TRBJ2-2
D gene: .
clone size: .
V gene: TRBV5-6
CDR3 protein: CASSLGRSGELFF
CDR3 DNA: TGTGCCAGCAGCTTGGGTCGTAGCGGGGAGCTGTTTTTT

J gene: TRBJ2-2
D gene: .
clone size: once
V gene: TRBV6-1
CDR3 protein: CASKSGVNTGELFF
CDR3 DNA: TGTGCCAGCAAGTCGGGCGTGAACACCGGGGAGCTGTTTTTT

J gene: TRBJ2-1
D gene: .
clone size: .
V gene: TRBV5-6
CDR3 protein: CASSGGQDEQFF
CDR3 DNA: TGTGCCAGCAGCGGGGGTCAGGACGAGCAGTTCTTC

J gene: TRBJ2-7
D gene: TRBD2
clone size: .
V gene: TRBV6-5
CDR3 protein: CASSYSRGSGYEQYF
CDR3 DNA: TGTGCCAGCAGTTACTCGCGGGGGAGTGGATACGAGCAGTACTTC

J gene: TRBJ1-1
D gene: TRBD1
clone size: .
V gene: TRBV28
CDR3 protein: CASSLFGTAEAFF
CDR3 DNA: TGTGCCAGCAGTTTATTCGGGACAGCTGAAGCTTTCTTT

J gene: TRBJ2-5
D gene: TRBD1
clone size: once
V gene: TRBV5-4
CDR3 protein: CASSAHTGQGEETQYF
CDR3 DNA: TGTGCCAGCAGCGCGCACACGGGACAGGGTGAAGAGACCCAGTACTTC

J gene: TRBJ1-5
D gene: .
clone size: .
V gene: TRBV28
CDR3 protein: CASSLSGPNQPQHF
CDR3 DNA: TGTGCCAGCAGTTTATCAGGGCCTAATCAGCCCCAGCATTTT

J gene: TRBJ2-7
D gene: TRBD2
clone size: .
V gene: TRBV5-1
CDR3 protein: CASSLAGTSGRGEQYF
CDR3 DNA: TGCGCCAGCAGCTTGGCTGGGACTAGCGGGAGAGGTGAGCAGTACTTC

J gene: TRBJ2-6
D gene: .
clone size: once
V gene: TRBV6-1
CDR3 protein: CASSEFVRSGANVLTF
CDR3 DNA: TGTGCCAGCAGTGAATTTGTGCGATCTGGGGCCAACGTCCTGACTTTC

J gene: TRBJ2-7
D gene: .
clone size: .
V gene: TRBV11-2
CDR3 protein: CASSLDRVSGSYEQYF
CDR3 DNA: TGTGCCAGCAGCTTAGATCGGGTTAGCGGTTCCTACGAGCAGTACTTC

J gene: TRBJ1-2
D gene: .
clone size: .
V gene: TRBV14
CDR3 protein: CASSPSGIAGYGYTF
CDR3 DNA: TGTGCCAGCAGCCCCTCGGGGATTGCGGGCTATGGCTACACCTTC

J gene: TRBJ1-2
D gene: .
clone size: once
V gene: TRBV29-1
CDR3 protein: CSGEDMSFHGYTF
CDR3 DNA: TGCAGCGGCGAAGACATGTCCTTCCATGGCTACACCTTC

J gene: TRBJ2-3
D gene: .
clone size: .
V gene: TRBV11-3
CDR3 protein: CASSFGQNTDTQYF
CDR3 DNA: TGTGCCAGCAGCTTCGGGCAGAACACAGATACGCAGTATTTT

J gene: TRBJ2-7
D gene: TRBD1
clone size: .
V gene: TRBV10-1
CDR3 protein: CASSDYRTGEQYF
CDR3 DNA: TGCGCCAGCAGTGACTATAGGACAGGCGAGCAGTACTTC

J gene: TRBJ2-4
D gene: .
clone size: .
V gene: TRBV1
CDR3 protein: CTSSQKRFLAKNIQYF
CDR3 DNA: TGCACCAGCAGCCAAAAGCGGTTCCTAGCCAAAAACATTCAGTACTTC

J gene: TRBJ2-5
D gene: .
clone size: many
V gene: TRBV30
CDR3 protein: CAWSVQGGETQYF
CDR3 DNA: TGTGCCTGGAGTGTACAGGGAGGTGAGACCCAGTACTTC

J gene: TRBJ1-3
D gene: .
clone size: .
V gene: TRBV5-1
CDR3 protein: CASGTGSSGNTIYF
CDR3 DNA: TGCGCCAGCGGAACAGGGAGCTCTGGAAACACCATATATTTT

J gene: TRBJ2-1
D gene: TRBD2
clone size: .
V gene: TRBV7-3
CDR3 protein: CASSSDSGRGFEQFF
CDR3 DNA: TGTGCCAGCAGCTCAGATAGCGGGAGAGGCTTTGAGCAGTTCTTC

J gene: TRBJ2-2
D gene: .
clone size: .
V gene: TRBV7-3
CDR3 protein: CASSLSAGELFF
CDR3 DNA: TGTGCCAGCAGCTTAAGCGCCGGGGAGCTGTTTTTT

J gene: TRBJ1-1
D gene: .
clone size: once
V gene: TRBV7-9
CDR3 protein: CASSLAKWTEAFF
CDR3 DNA: TGTGCCAGCAGCTTAGCCAAGTGGACTGAAGCTTTCTTT

J gene: TRBJ2-3
D gene: TRBD2
clone size: .
V gene: TRBV28
CDR3 protein: CASSFPGLAVSTDTQYF
CDR3 DNA: TGTGCCAGCAGTTTCCCCGGACTAGCGGTTAGCACAGATACGCAGTATTTT

J gene: TRBJ2-1
D gene: .
clone size: .
V gene: TRBV10-1
CDR3 protein: CASSTTMGVGELHNEQFF
CDR3 DNA: TGCGCCAGCAGTACCACCATGGGGGTAGGGGAGCTACACAATGAGCAGTTCTTC

J gene: TRBJ2-7
D gene: .
clone size: .
V gene: TRBV5-5
CDR3 protein: CASSFRGDPSYEQYF
CDR3 DNA: TGTGCCAGCAGCTTTCGCGGGGACCCTTCGTACGAGCAGTACTTC

J gene: TRBJ1-4
D gene: .
clone size: .
V gene: TRBV5-1
CDR3 protein: CASSSQQEDEKLFF
CDR3 DNA: TGCGCCAGCAGCTCACAACAAGAGGATGAAAAACTGTTTTTT

J gene: TRBJ2-7
D gene: .
clone size: .
V gene: TRBV10-3
CDR3 protein: CAISEFGQSSYEQYF
CDR3 DNA: TGTGCCATCAGTGAGTTCGGACAAAGCTCCTACGAGCAGTACTTC

J gene: TRBJ1-5
D gene: TRBD1
clone size: .
V gene: TRBV2
CDR3 protein: CASRATGAGNQPQHF
CDR3 DNA: TGTGCCAGCAGGGCGACAGGGGCAGGCAATCAGCCCCAGCATTTT

J gene: TRBJ1-5
D gene: .
clone size: few
V gene: TRBV28
CDR3 protein: CASRARLNQPQHF
CDR3 DNA: TGTGCCAGCAGGGCCCGGCTAAATCAGCCCCAGCATTTT

J gene: TRBJ1-5
D gene: TRBD1
clone size: .
V gene: TRBV5-1
CDR3 protein: CASSWTGGVGQPQHF
CDR3 DNA: TGCGCCAGCAGCTGGACAGGGGGAGTAGGTCAGCCCCAGCATTTT

J gene: TRBJ1-2
D gene: .
clone size: .
V gene: TRBV15
CDR3 protein: CATSRERHYGYTF
CDR3 DNA: TGTGCCACCAGCAGGGAACGACATTATGGCTACACCTTC

J gene: TRBJ2-1
D gene: .
clone size: .
V gene: TRBV29-1
CDR3 protein: CSVASSGPGLEQFF
CDR3 DNA: TGCAGCGTTGCCAGCAGCGGTCCCGGTCTTGAGCAGTTCTTC

J gene: TRBJ2-3
D gene: .
clone size: .
V gene: TRBV11-1
CDR3 protein: CASSRRGLGADTQYF
CDR3 DNA: TGTGCCAGCAGCCGGCGAGGGTTGGGTGCAGATACGCAGTATTTT

J gene: TRBJ1-2
D gene: TRBD1
clone size: .
V gene: TRBV2
CDR3 protein: CASSEVPGGGYTF
CDR3 DNA: TGTGCCAGCAGTGAAGTGCCAGGGGGTGGCTACACCTTC

J gene: TRBJ1-5
D gene: TRBD1
clone size: .
V gene: TRBV2
CDR3 protein: CASTGQLHSNQPQHF
CDR3 DNA: TGTGCCAGCACGGGACAGTTACATAGCAATCAGCCCCAGCATTTT

J gene: TRBJ2-7
D gene: .
clone size: .
V gene: TRBV2
CDR3 protein: CASSEALVGEQYF
CDR3 DNA: TGTGCCAGCAGTGAAGCGCTGGTAGGCGAGCAGTACTTC

J gene: TRBJ1-3
D gene: .
clone size: many
V gene: TRBV5-6
CDR3 protein: CASSLGFAISGNTIYF
CDR3 DNA: TGTGCCAGCAGCTTGGGATTTGCGATCTCTGGAAACACCATATATTTT

J gene: TRBJ2-7
D gene: TRBD1
clone size: few
V gene: TRBV18
CDR3 protein: CASEGQPYEQYF
CDR3 DNA: TGTGCCAGCGAGGGACAGCCCTACGAGCAGTACTTC

J gene: TRBJ2-3
D gene: .
clone size: .
V gene: TRBV27
CDR3 protein: CATQGTDTQYF
CDR3 DNA: TGTGCCACCCAGGGGACAGATACGCAGTATTTT

J gene: TRBJ2-1
D gene: TRBD2
clone size: .
V gene: TRBV25-1
CDR3 protein: CASSLAGGGDEQFF
CDR3 DNA: TGTGCCAGCAGTCTAGCGGGAGGCGGTGATGAGCAGTTCTTC

J gene: TRBJ2-7
D gene: TRBD1
clone size: .
V gene: TRBV5-4
CDR3 protein: CASSIGQGSGEQYF
CDR3 DNA: TGTGCCAGCAGTATCGGACAGGGTTCGGGGGAGCAGTACTTC